These 14 T cell receptor beta chains were all obtained from the same sample, sequenced in a study of blood T cell repertoires in COVID-19. The assay was immunoSEQ multiplex PCR, and TCRdb's table has in-frame clones only and misses some. The profile shows roughly 260,000 clones, over 75% of them singletons. The sequenced sample consisted of peripheral blood. These receptor sequences come from a woman aged 50 to 60 with acute or convalescent COVID-19.

CDR3 bases: TGTGCCAGCAGCTTAATGAGTAGCAGCACCGGGGAGCTGTTTTTT. Encoded protein: CASSLMSSSTGELFF. The chain has TRBV7-3 and TRBJ2-2; D gene unclear. Germline V gives CDR1 SGHTA, CDR2 FQGTGA. The CDR3 consists of 15 residues. The V end was cut by 1 base, the J end by 4 bases, with 10 bases between.

This rearrangement joins TRBV7-8 to TRBJ2-5; possible D gene TRBD2, 5 bases. V lost 1 base and J 3 bases, leaving 18 bases between the germline ends. There are 17 residues in the CDR3. Per the germline V gene, CDR1 is SGHVS and CDR2 is FQNEAQ. CDR3 residues: CASSLVPSLVGEETQYF. In DNA form, the CDR3 reads TGTGCCAGCAGCTTAGTACCCAGTCTGGTCGGGGAAGAGACCCAGTACTTC.

This clone is a singleton in its sample. V is TRBV7-9 and J is TRBJ1-4, with TRBD1 matching over 10 bases. The V gene end was trimmed by 5 bases and the J gene end by 8 bases; junction bases not matched to a gene: 8. Germline assignment: CDR1 SEHNR and CDR2 FQNEAQ (reference sequence). This CDR3 spans 15 amino acids. The CDR3 DNA reads as TGTGCCAGCAGCCCGCTGGACAGGGGGGGCGAAAAACTGTTTTTT. Protein product: CASSPLDRGGEKLFF.

The rearrangement joins TRBV9 to TRBJ2-6; D perhaps matches TRBD2 (5 bases). This CDR3 is 21 amino acids long. Germline assignment: CDR1 SGDLS and CDR2 YYNGEE. Trimming pared 4 bases from V and 4 bases from J, leaving 30 bases between. The CDR3 sequence: CASSSRGFRTAASSGANVLTF. The CDR3 DNA reads as TGTGCCAGCAGCTCGAGAGGGTTCAGGACCGCGGCCTCCTCCGGGGCCAACGTCCTGACTTTC. Variable domain in full (rest from reference TRBV9 and TRBJ2-6): DSGVTQTPKHLITATGQRVTLRCSPRSGDLSVYWYQQSLDQGLQFLIQYYNGEERAKGNILERFSAQQFPDLHSELNLSSLELGDSALYFCASSSRGFRTAASSGANVLTFGAGSRLTVL.

This clone has just a few counts. This chain links TRBV27 with TRBJ1-5, with a possible D match to TRBD1 (5 bases). CDR3 size: 13 residues. Germline assignment: CDR1 MNHEY and CDR2 SMNVEV (reference sequence). V was pared by 5 bases and J by 4 bases, with 9 bases between. In DNA, the CDR3 is TGTGCCAGCAGTCAAGACAGAAATCAGCCCCAGCATTTT. Translating gives CASSQDRNQPQHF.

This clone was seen more than once but under ten times. The chain employs TRBV4-1 and TRBJ2-1, with D possibly being TRBD1 (6 bases). CDR1 and CDR2 from the germline V gene are MGHRA and YSYEKL. The germline V and J ends were trimmed by 2 bases and 7 bases, with 15 bases remaining between them. This CDR3 spans 15 amino acids. The CDR3 protein is CASSQKASDRNEQFF. CDR3 nucleotides: TGCGCCAGCAGCCAAAAGGCCTCTGACAGGAATGAGCAGTTCTTC.

V usage is TRBV3-1 (or the pseudogene TRBV3-2) and J usage is TRBJ2-5, with a possible D match to TRBD2 (6 bases). CDR3 length: 14 residues. V lost 2 bases and J lost 5, with 12 bases in between. Germline CDR1 LGHDT, CDR2 YNNKEL (reference sequence). The DNA of the CDR3 is TGTGCCAGCAGCCAATCGGGAGTCCCGGAGACCCAGTACTTC. This gives the protein CASSQSGVPETQYF.

This chain uses TRBV10-3 with TRBJ2-2; 7 nucleotides match TRBD2. There are 13 residues in the CDR3. CDR1 ENHRY and CDR2 SYGVKD come from the germline V gene. J was trimmed by 6 bases and V by 8 bases; bases with no gene match: 6. The CDR3 loop reads CAIGLGNPGELFF. The CDR3 DNA reads TGTGCCATCGGACTAGGCAACCCCGGGGAGCTGTTTTTT.

This rearrangement joins TRBV2 to TRBJ2-7, with a possible D match to TRBD1 (5 bases). Trimming took off 7 bases at V and 0 bases at J, with 10 bases between the two ends. Germline CDR1 reads SNHLY; CDR2 reads FYNNEI. The CDR3 is 13 amino acids. In nucleotides, the CDR3 is TGTGCCAGCACGACAGAACACTCCTACGAGCAGTACTTC. Protein sequence: CASTTEHSYEQYF.

The chain recombines TRBV5-1 with TRBJ2-7; 7 positions agree with TRBD1. Germline V gene sequence: CDR1 SGHRS, CDR2 YFSETQ. The CDR3 has 13 amino acids. With V trimmed by 5 bases and J by 5 bases, 7 bases remained unmatched. The CDR3 region is CASRFPQGNEQYF. CDR3 sequence (DNA): TGCGCCAGCAGGTTCCCACAGGGGAACGAGCAGTACTTC.

The chain uses TRBV11-1 and TRBJ2-1, with D maybe TRBD1 (6 bases). CDR1 is SGHAT and CDR2 is FQDESV in the germline V gene (reference sequence). This CDR3 has 15 residues. The V gene lost 1 base and the J gene lost 3 bases, with 10 bases spanning the gap. DNA for the CDR3: TGTGCCAGCAGCTTAGGACAGGTTGGCTACAATGAGCAGTTCTTC. It specifies CASSLGQVGYNEQFF.

This chain connects TRBV19 to TRBJ1-3, with D uncertain. Between the trimmed V and J ends, which lost 5 bases and 0 bases, there was a span of 5 bases. Germline V gene lookup returns CDR1 LNHDA and CDR2 SQIVND (reference sequence). The CDR3 loop spans 13 amino acids. The CDR3 bases are TGTGCCAGTAGTGCGAGCTCTGGAAACACCATATATTTT. Its protein is CASSASSGNTIYF.

V gene TRBV5-8 combines with J gene TRBJ2-5; TRBD2 agrees at 12 bases. The V gene's germline CDR1 is SGHTS and CDR2 YDEGEE. This CDR3 has 16 residues. V trimming: 4 bases; J trimming: 2 bases; junction bases outside the gene matches: 6. For the CDR3, the DNA is TGTGCCAGCAGCCCGGGACTAGCGGGTGTACAAGAGACCCAGTACTTC. Translating it yields CASSPGLAGVQETQYF.

The chain carries TRBV7-6 and TRBJ2-5, with a tentative D call TRBD1 (5 bases). This CDR3 has 15 residues. Germline CDR1 and CDR2: SGHVS and FNYEAQ. Between the trimmed V and J ends, which lost 1 base and 2 bases, there was a span of 11 bases. The CDR3 nucleotides are TGTGCCAGCAGCTTAGTTCCAGGGAAACAAGAGACCCAGTACTTC. Amino acid sequence: CASSLVPGKQETQYF. Using reference TRBV7-6 and TRBJ2-5 for the parts outside the CDR3, the full variable domain is GAGVSQSPRYKVTKRGQDVALRCDPISGHVSLYWYRQALGQGPEFLTYFNYEAQQDKSGLPNDRFSAERPEGSISTLTIQRTEQRDSAMYRCASSLVPGKQETQYFGPGTRLLVL.